A selection of T cell receptor beta chains follows, all from one sample in a study of CD4 T cells in relation to SARS-CoV-2 and coronaviruses. Profiled with immunoSEQ multiplex PCR; TCRdb holds only in-frame clones, not every one. This sample has about 29,000 clones, with 78% found just once. Their specific antigens are unknown. The sample was CD4+ T cells from PBMCs, cultured in vitro. The source of these receptors is a human donor in good health. The CDR3 runs from the conserved cysteine through the conserved F or W. The D gene is left open where the match is weak. The size entry is marked missing in some rows and otherwise reads once, few, many or a size class.

>TRBD1|TRBJ2-7|TRBV28|.
CASSSGDRVEEQYF
TGTGCCAGCAGTTCAGGGGACAGGGTTGAGGAGCAGTACTTC
>.|TRBJ1-2|TRBV19|.
CASSDYPNYGYTF
TGTGCCAGTAGTGACTACCCTAACTATGGCTACACCTTC
>.|TRBJ1-2|TRBV9|.
CASSVGIETNYGYTF
TGTGCCAGCAGCGTGGGAATAGAGACTAACTATGGCTACACCTTC
>.|TRBJ2-6|TRBV5-4|.
CASSRIHGLAGANVLTF
TGTGCCAGCAGCCGGATCCACGGGCTTGCTGGGGCCAACGTCCTGACTTTC
>.|TRBJ1-5|TRBV18|.
CASSPVPGADNQPQHF
TGTGCCAGCTCACCAGTTCCGGGGGCAGACAATCAGCCCCAGCATTTT
>.|TRBJ1-5|TRBV7-8|.
CASSHLRGPQHF
TGTGCCAGCAGCCACCTAAGGGGGCCCCAGCATTTT
>.|TRBJ1-6|TRBV19|.
CASSISSGRINSPLHF
TGTGCCAGTAGTATAAGCTCAGGACGGATTAATTCACCCCTCCACTTT
>TRBD1|TRBJ2-2|TRBV7-9|.
CASSPWGQGTGELFF
TGTGCCAGCAGCCCGTGGGGACAGGGGACCGGGGAGCTGTTTTTT
>.|TRBJ2-2|TRBV5-6|.
CASSAERAANTGELFF
TGTGCCAGCAGCGCTGAGAGGGCCGCCAACACCGGGGAGCTGTTTTTT
>TRBD2|TRBJ2-2|TRBV5-6|.
CASSLLPLISGGNTGELFF
TGTGCCAGCAGCTTGCTCCCCCTTATTAGCGGGGGAAACACCGGGGAGCTGTTTTTT
>TRBD1|TRBJ1-1|TRBV18|.
CASSPLEPDNRGRATFF
TGTGCCAGCTCACCACTCGAACCCGACAACAGGGGGCGTGCGACTTTCTTT
>TRBD2|TRBJ2-3|TRBV5-1|.
CASSLSFLAGRRNTDTQYF
TGCGCCAGCAGCTTGAGCTTCCTAGCGGGCAGACGTAACACAGATACGCAGTATTTT
>.|TRBJ2-7|TRBV11-2|.
CASSFGQSPEQYF
TGTGCCAGCAGCTTCGGACAGTCACCCGAGCAGTACTTC
>.|TRBJ2-5|TRBV7-2|.
CASSPAWGLQETQYF
TGTGCCAGCAGCCCAGCCTGGGGCTTACAAGAGACCCAGTACTTC
>.|TRBJ1-2|TRBV9|once
CASSVVAGAAYGYTF
TGTGCCAGCAGCGTAGTAGCAGGGGCGGCCTATGGCTACACCTTC
>TRBD1|TRBJ2-7|TRBV2|.
CASKPGQTYEQYF
TGTGCCAGCAAGCCGGGACAGACCTACGAGCAGTACTTC
>TRBD2|TRBJ2-3|TRBV7-2|.
CASSSAGLDSDTQYF
TGTGCCAGCAGCTCGGCGGGACTAGACTCAGATACGCAGTATTTT
>TRBD1|TRBJ2-2|TRBV5-1|few
CASSPLQGATGELFF
TGCGCCAGCAGCCCTCTACAGGGGGCCACCGGGGAGCTGTTTTTT
>TRBD1|TRBJ1-1|TRBV2|.
CASGDRRMNTEAFF
TGTGCCAGCGGGGACAGGAGAATGAACACTGAAGCTTTCTTT
>.|TRBJ1-5|TRBV7-2|.
CASSFDSGGNQPQHF
TGTGCCAGCAGCTTCGACAGTGGAGGGAATCAGCCCCAGCATTTT
>.|TRBJ1-1|TRBV6-2/TRBV6-3|.
CASSQQGPNTEAFF
TGTGCCAGCAGTCAACAGGGCCCAAACACTGAAGCTTTCTTT
>.|TRBJ2-3|TRBV6-6|.
CASSYTISTDTQYF
TGTGCCAGCAGTTACACAATTAGCACAGATACGCAGTATTTT
>TRBD2|TRBJ2-3|TRBV11-3|once
CASSARQSTSGIDTQYF
TGTGCCAGCAGCGCCCGGCAATCGACTAGCGGTATAGATACGCAGTATTTT
>.|TRBJ2-1|TRBV5-4|once
CASSLLGEAYNEQFF
TGTGCCAGCAGCTTGCTGGGGGAGGCTTACAATGAGCAGTTCTTC
>TRBD1|TRBJ2-5|TRBV7-2|.
CASSLVTGPQETQYF
TGTGCCAGCAGCTTAGTGACAGGGCCCCAAGAGACCCAGTACTTC
>TRBD1|TRBJ2-6|TRBV2|.
CASNRDRGSGANVLTF
TGTGCCAGCAACCGGGACAGAGGCTCTGGGGCCAACGTCCTGACTTTC
>.|TRBJ2-7|TRBV5-4|.
CASSASKTGTYEQYF
TGTGCCAGCAGCGCCTCAAAAACAGGGACCTACGAGCAGTACTTC
>TRBD2|TRBJ2-1|TRBV6-5|few
CASSYPPGLANEQFF
TGTGCCAGCAGTTACCCTCCGGGACTAGCCAATGAGCAGTTCTTC
>.|TRBJ1-6|TRBV5-1|.
CASSSQGDSPLHF
TGCGCCAGCAGTTCTCAGGGAGATTCACCCCTCCACTTT
>.|TRBJ2-1|TRBV24-1|.
CATSDLRDTEQFF
TGTGCCACCAGTGATCTCAGGGACACCGAGCAGTTCTTC
>TRBD2|TRBJ2-7|TRBV20-1|.
CSASSTSGSLGEQYF
TGCAGTGCTAGTTCGACTAGCGGGAGCTTGGGCGAGCAGTACTTC
>.|TRBJ1-2|TRBV5-6|.
CASSLGGGYGYTF
TGTGCCAGCAGCTTGGGGGGGGGCTATGGCTACACCTTC
>TRBD2|TRBJ2-4|TRBV7-2|.
CASSTGTSKNIQYF
TGTGCCAGCAGCACCGGGACTAGCAAAAACATTCAGTACTTC